This TCR beta chain was sequenced in a study of metastatic and nonmetastatic thyroid tumors. TCRdb re-clonotyped the PCR reads via MiXCR. This sample has 34,000 or so clones, with about 18% found just once. This clone is medium-sized in the sample. The CDR3 loop spans 13 amino acids. The germline V gene has CDR1 MNHNS and CDR2 SASEGT. V was clipped by 8 bases and J by 10 bases, with 15 bases between them. None of the patients had undergone any treatment ahead of thyroid surgery. The TCR sequence derives from a female donor with papillary thyroid cancer or a benign thyroid nodule (not recorded which). Some clones in this sample may be carry-over from other donors' samples. The V call is TRBV6-1, the J call TRBJ1-6; D unresolved. Sequencing was performed on blood. CDR3 protein: CASSDTGRSPLHF. The CDR3 coding sequence is TGTGCCAGCTCAGACACCGGACGATCACCCCTCCACTTT.